This TCR beta chain was recovered during a study of Ad26.COV2.S vaccination and SARS-CoV-2 variants. Study-wide context: A participant enrolled in the COV1001 Ad26.COV2.S trial arm provided the sample.

Remarks on this clone: Its antigen remains unidentified.

General study points: Vaccine recipients had higher spike-specific TCR breadth than placebo recipients. Analytic work on TCR breadth and depth might have understated the full extent of total T cell responses. Considerable breadth of spike-specific CD8+ and CD4+ T cell responses has reportedly been documented following vaccination.

Assay: immunoSEQ multiplex PCR; the TCRdb copy retains only in-frame clones and omits some. The table includes 350,000 to 400,000 clones, approximately 89% detected once. This sample's treatment: some 19 received Ad26.COV2.S at low or high dose, single or two shots; 5 received placebo; per-sample allocation not given. Specimen acquisition occurred on day 63 following the initial vaccine or placebo injection. The sequence was collected from a person between 18 and 65 years old who received the Ad26.COV2.S COVID-19 vaccine or a placebo. This material consisted of peripheral blood, taken in a trial of Ad26.COV2.S vaccine versus placebo.

The CDR3 protein is CASSLRTGGYNEQFF. The CDR3 DNA sequence: TGTGCCAGCAGCCTCCGGACAGGGGGCTACAATGAGCAGTTCTTC. V usage is TRBV5-6 and J usage is TRBJ2-1, with TRBD1 matching 10 bases. V shed 4 bases and J 3 bases; nucleotides not matched to a gene: 4. The CDR3 is 15 residues long. The germline V gene has CDR1 SGHDT and CDR2 YYEEEE. Full variable domain (missing parts from reference TRBV5-6 and TRBJ2-1): DAGVTQSPTHLIKTRGQQVTLRCSPKSGHDTVSWYQQALGQGPQFIFQYYEEEERQRGNFPDRFSGHQFPNYSSELNVNALLLGDSALYLCASSLRTGGYNEQFFGPGTRLTVL.